A single sample gave rise to the 28 T cell receptor beta chains below, sequenced in a study of cytomegalovirus exposure and HLA in healthy donors. The table came from immunoSEQ multiplex PCR; TCRdb's copy has only in-frame clones and leaves some out. The sample includes some 170,000 clones, around nine tenths of them seen just once. Sequenced input: PBMCs. These receptors came from a man aged 18 to 35 in good health and CMV-seropositive.

A single count supports this clone. The chain joins TRBV7-9 to TRBJ2-1; D gene unclear. Germline V gene sequence: CDR1 SEHNR, CDR2 FQNEAQ (reference sequence). This CDR3 spans 13 amino acids. V shed 2 bases and J shed 2 bases, with 4 bases lying between them. The CDR3: CASSLSTYNEQFF. The DNA for the CDR3 is TGTGCCAGCAGCTTAAGCACCTACAATGAGCAGTTCTTC.

The rearrangement uses TRBV9 and TRBJ2-7; 11 nucleotides align to TRBD1. CDR1 SGDLS and CDR2 YYNGEE come from the germline V gene. The length of the CDR3 is 16 residues. V dropped 0 bases and J dropped 2; count of bases not matched to a gene: 4. CDR3 in amino acids: CASSVGGTGGAYEQYF. CDR3 bases: TGTGCCAGCAGCGTAGGGGGGACAGGGGGGGCCTACGAGCAGTACTTC.

This clone was counted a few times. The V call is TRBV28, the J call TRBJ2-1; tentatively, D is TRBD2 (6 bases). Trimming removed 6 bases at V and 7 bases at J, with 19 bases between. The CDR3 runs to 15 residues. Looked up from germline, CDR1 is MDHEN and CDR2 is SYDVKM. DNA for the CDR3: TGTGCCAGCAGAAGGCGTAGCGGCCTTCTTAATGAGCAGTTCTTC. It translates to CASRRRSGLLNEQFF.

The rearrangement joins TRBV6-5 to TRBJ2-7; D might be TRBD2 (6 bases). The CDR3 covers 14 residues. V dropped 0 bases and J dropped 3 bases, with 9 bases sitting between them. Germline CDR1 is MNHEY and CDR2 is SVGAGI. CDR3 amino acids: CASSYSRDLYEQYF. CDR3 bases: TGTGCCAGCAGTTACTCGCGGGATCTCTACGAGCAGTACTTC.

The genes are TRBV5-1 and TRBJ1-2; D not resolved. The CDR3 is 13 residues long. V lost 4 bases and J lost 6, with 13 bases in between. Per germline, CDR1 SGHRS and CDR2 YFSETQ. The CDR3 loop is CASSRNPADGYTF. The CDR3 coding sequence is TGCGCCAGCAGCCGTAACCCCGCGGATGGCTACACCTTC.

V usage is TRBV9 and J usage is TRBJ1-2; 11 bases are shared with TRBD1. The CDR3 consists of 15 residues. V lost 4 bases and J lost 2; bases outside the gene matches: 4. Germline V gene data show CDR1 as SGDLS and CDR2 as YYNGEE. CDR3 in DNA: TGTGCCAGCAGCTCCTGGACAGGGGGCAACTATGGCTACACCTTC. It specifies CASSSWTGGNYGYTF.

This clone came up once. The CDR3 nucleotides read TGCAGCGTGTCAGGGACTAATGAAAAACTGTTTTTT. The encoded protein is CSVSGTNEKLFF. The V call is TRBV29-1, the J call TRBJ1-4; weak D call: TRBD1 (5 bases). The length of the CDR3 is 12 residues. The germline CDR1 and CDR2 sequences are SQVTM and ANQGSEA. With 6 bases removed from V and 2 bases from J, the gap between germline ends came to 7 bases. The whole variable domain, remainder taken from reference TRBV29-1 and TRBJ1-4, is SAVISQKPSRDICQRGTSLTIQCQVDSQVTMMFWYRQQPGQSLTLIATANQGSEATYESGFVIDKFPISRPNLTFSTLTVSNMSPEDSSIYLCSVSGTNEKLFFGSGTQLSVL.

This clone occurred once. The CDR3 loop is CASSMGGKTVEQFF. In DNA form, the CDR3 reads TGTGCCAGTAGTATGGGGGGGAAGACCGTTGAGCAGTTCTTC. V gene TRBV19 combines with J gene TRBJ2-1, with 7 bases identical to TRBD2. The CDR3 covers 14 residues. V lost 3 bases and J lost 9; bases outside the gene matches: 8. CDR1 LNHDA and CDR2 SQIVND come from the germline V gene (reference sequence).

The table lists this clone with a count of one. This chain connects TRBV4-3 to TRBJ1-6; no clear D. Trimming shortened V by 6 bases and J by 3 bases, and 15 bases separated the two germline ends. The CDR3 has 16 amino acids. Germline values: CDR1 LGHNA, CDR2 YSLEER. The CDR3 region has the DNA TGCGCCAGCAGGGTTTCGGTTAGAATCTATAATTCACCCCTCCACTTT. It is translated as CASRVSVRIYNSPLHF.

The genes are TRBV5-1 and TRBJ1-1, with a possible D match to TRBD1 (5 bases). The CDR3 totals 13 residues. With 0 bases removed from V and 5 bases from J, the gap between germline ends came to 8 bases. CDR1 is SGHRS, CDR2 YFSETQ, per germline. For the CDR3, the DNA is TGCGCCAGCAGCTTGGAAAGGGGAACTGAAGCTTTCTTT. It is translated as CASSLERGTEAFF.

The sample holds a few counts of this clone. As DNA, the CDR3 is TGTGCCAGCAGTGAGATGGTGAGGGCAGGGGGCAGGGAGCAGTTCTTC. Encoded protein: CASSEMVRAGGREQFF. The V and J genes are TRBV6-1 and TRBJ2-1; TRBD1 agrees at 8 bases. This CDR3 spans 16 amino acids. CDR1 and CDR2 from the germline V gene are MNHNS and SASEGT. J lost 10 bases, V lost 3 bases, and 14 bases had no gene match.

The chain links TRBV27 to TRBJ1-3; the match to TRBD1 covers 11 bases. Looked up from germline, CDR1 is MNHEY and CDR2 is SMNVEV (reference sequence). After removal of 10 bases from V and 4 bases from J, the junction contained 6 bases not matched to a gene. CDR3 length: 14 amino acids. The CDR3 here is CATRTGGGGNTIYF. CDR3 DNA sequence: TGTGCCACCCGGACAGGGGGCGGGGGAAACACCATATATTTT.

The chain is built from TRBV7-3 and TRBJ2-1; the match to TRBD2 covers 12 bases. V dropped 3 bases and J dropped 7; count of bases not matched to a gene: 10. This CDR3 is built from 17 residues. The germline gives CDR1 SGHTA, CDR2 FQGTGA. The CDR3 DNA reads as TGTGCCAGCAGCTTCCCTAGCGGGGGGGCCGGGGGAAATGAGCAGTTCTTC. It is translated as CASSFPSGGAGGNEQFF.

This sequence joins TRBV6-5 and TRBJ1-5; TRBD1 aligns across 9 bases. Germline loops: CDR1 MNHEY, CDR2 SVGAGI. The V and J ends lost 4 bases and 5 bases, in that order; junction bases with no gene match: 3. The CDR3 has 14 amino acids. The chain's CDR3 is CASSSTGGHQPQHF. The DNA for the CDR3 is TGTGCCAGCAGTTCCACAGGGGGCCATCAGCCCCAGCATTTT.

This clone was recorded only once. The chain carries TRBV10-3 and TRBJ2-3; 8 bases fit TRBD2. The germline CDR1 and CDR2 sequences are ENHRY and SYGVKD. Trimming took 3 bases from V and 4 from J; bases not matched to a gene: 6. This CDR3 is 15 amino acids long. The CDR3 here is CAISDQRESPDTQYF. The CDR3 DNA sequence: TGTGCCATCAGTGACCAGCGGGAGAGCCCAGATACGCAGTATTTT.

J is TRBJ2-7 and V is TRBV27; 10 nucleotides agree with TRBD2. From germline, CDR1 is MNHEY and CDR2 SMNVEV (reference sequence). CDR3 size: 16 residues. V shed 4 bases and J 1 base; nucleotides not matched to a gene: 7. The CDR3 spells CASSSPRTSGSYEQYF. The CDR3, as DNA: TGTGCCAGCAGTTCCCCCCGGACTAGCGGTTCCTACGAGCAGTACTTC.

This clone was detected a few times. The rearrangement uses TRBV30 and TRBJ1-4, with 10 bases aligning to TRBD1. Per the germline V gene, CDR1 is GTSNPN and CDR2 is SVGIG (reference sequence). The CDR3 spans 18 residues. V shed 3 bases and J 2 bases; nucleotides not matched to a gene: 12. The CDR3 loop is CAWRTDRGLLRTNEKLFF. DNA of the CDR3: TGTGCCTGGAGGACCGACAGGGGGCTCCTTAGGACTAATGAAAAACTGTTTTTT.

V usage is TRBV19 and J usage is TRBJ2-5; TRBD1 matches at 11 bases. The germline V gene encodes CDR1 LNHDA and CDR2 SQIVND (reference sequence). The trim removed 3 bases at V and 7 bases at J, leaving 4 bases unmatched. The CDR3 consists of 14 residues. The CDR3 loop is CASSIGQGARTQYF. The CDR3 region has the DNA TGTGCCAGTAGTATTGGACAGGGGGCACGGACCCAGTACTTC.

The chain uses TRBV15 and TRBJ2-2; 9 nucleotides line up with TRBD1. Germline assignment: CDR1 LNHNV and CDR2 YYDKDF (reference sequence). The CDR3 length is 13 residues. V shed 6 bases and J 6 bases; nucleotides not matched to a gene: 2. CDR3 region: CATRDRGAGELFF. As DNA, the CDR3 is TGTGCCACCAGGGACAGGGGTGCCGGGGAGCTGTTTTTT. The whole variable domain, filled in from reference TRBV15 and TRBJ2-2, reads DAMVIQNPRYQVTQFGKPVTLSCSQTLNHNVMYWYQQKSSQAPKLLFHYYDKDFNNEADTPDNFQSRRPNTSFCFLDIRSPGLGDTAMYLCATRDRGAGELFFGEGSRLTVL.

This rearrangement joins TRBV9 to TRBJ1-1; the D gene is possibly TRBD1 (5 bases). Trimming removed 4 bases from V and 5 bases from J, with 21 bases in between. Germline assignment: CDR1 SGDLS and CDR2 YYNGEE. This CDR3 region has 16 residues. The CDR3 nucleotides are TGTGCCAGCAGCCTTGGGGCAGGTCAACTGGGGACTGAAGCTTTCTTT. As protein: CASSLGAGQLGTEAFF.

The rearrangement uses TRBV27 and TRBJ1-1; no clear D. The CDR3 runs to 16 residues. V was pared by 6 bases and J by 0 bases, with 17 bases between. Germline loops: CDR1 MNHEY, CDR2 SMNVEV (reference sequence). The CDR3 sequence: CASSPGMGRVNTEAFF. CDR3 nucleotide sequence: TGTGCCAGCAGCCCGGGAATGGGTAGGGTGAACACTGAAGCTTTCTTT.

The chain employs TRBV5-1 and TRBJ2-2, with D tentatively TRBD2 (6 bases). V dropped 0 bases and J dropped 2 bases, with 8 bases sitting between them. This CDR3 contains 15 residues. Per the germline V gene, CDR1 is SGHRS and CDR2 is YFSETQ. The CDR3 DNA follows: TGCGCCAGCAGCTTGGCCGGGAGAAACACCGGGGAGCTGTTTTTT. It yields the protein CASSLAGRNTGELFF.

The chain couples TRBV25-1 to TRBJ1-2, with TRBD1 matching 9 bases. Unmatched junction bases numbered 11, after V lost 5 bases and J lost 7 bases. Germline loops: CDR1 MGHDK, CDR2 SYGVNS. The CDR3 consists of 15 residues. The CDR3 DNA is TGTGCCAGCAGTTATCCGGGACAGGGCATGTTTGGCTACACCTTC. This sequence encodes CASSYPGQGMFGYTF.

V usage is TRBV2 and J usage is TRBJ1-2; 9 bases align to TRBD1. CDR1 is SNHLY, CDR2 FYNNEI, per germline. This CDR3 region has 14 residues. V gave up 3 bases and J gave up 4 bases; unmatched junction bases: 3. The CDR3: CASSEQGQGYGYTF. The CDR3 bases are TGTGCCAGCAGTGAGCAGGGACAGGGCTATGGCTACACCTTC.

The chain couples TRBV18 to TRBJ1-4; unclear D gene. V gave up 4 bases and J gave up 7 bases, with 7 bases separating them. CDR3 length: 12 amino acids. Germline CDR1 is KGHSH and CDR2 is LQKENI. The CDR3 nucleotides are TGTGCCAGCTCACTTGAGGGTGAAAAACTGTTTTTT. This gives the protein CASSLEGEKLFF.

The genes are TRBV4-3 and TRBJ1-4; D unclear. The CDR3 is 13 residues long. Trimming took 1 base from V and 10 from J, leaving 10 bases between them. Germline CDR1 reads LGHNA; CDR2 reads YSLEER. CDR3: CASSQGRFGKLFF. CDR3 bases: TGCGCCAGCAGCCAAGGGCGGTTCGGAAAACTGTTTTTT.

This clone occurred once. V gene TRBV4-2 combines with J gene TRBJ2-5; D ambiguous. Trimming took 0 bases from V and 1 from J, leaving 12 bases between them. The CDR3 loop spans 16 amino acids. In germline, CDR1 is LGHNA, CDR2 YNFKEQ. The CDR3 DNA follows: TGTGCCAGCAGCCAAGACTTGATAAGCTCCCAAGAGACCCAGTACTTC. This gives the protein CASSQDLISSQETQYF.

This clone has only a few counts. This chain links TRBV18 with TRBJ2-7, with 10 bases identical to TRBD1. CDR1 and CDR2 from the germline V gene are KGHSH and LQKENI. CDR3 size: 13 residues. The V gene end was trimmed by 2 bases and the J gene end by 7 bases; junction bases not matched to a gene: 2. CDR3 protein: CASSPDRGREQYF. The CDR3 DNA follows: TGTGCCAGCTCACCAGACAGGGGGCGAGAGCAGTACTTC. The whole variable domain, filled in from reference TRBV18 and TRBJ2-7, reads NAGVMQNPRHLVRRRGQEARLRCSPMKGHSHVYWYRQLPEEGLKFMVYLQKENIIDESGMPKERFSAEFPKEGPSILRIQQVVRGDSAAYFCASSPDRGREQYFGPGTRLTVT.